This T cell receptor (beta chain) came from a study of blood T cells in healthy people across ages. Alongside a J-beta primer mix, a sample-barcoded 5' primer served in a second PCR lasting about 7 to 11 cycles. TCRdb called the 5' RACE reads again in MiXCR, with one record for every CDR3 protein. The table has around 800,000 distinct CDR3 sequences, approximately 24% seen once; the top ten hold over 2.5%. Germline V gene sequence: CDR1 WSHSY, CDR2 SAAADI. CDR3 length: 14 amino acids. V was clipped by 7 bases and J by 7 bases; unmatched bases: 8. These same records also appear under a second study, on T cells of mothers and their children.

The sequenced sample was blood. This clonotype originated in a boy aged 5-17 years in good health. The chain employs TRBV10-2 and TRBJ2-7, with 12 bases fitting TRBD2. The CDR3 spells CASIQGLAGREQYF. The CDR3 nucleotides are TGCGCCAGCATTCAAGGACTAGCGGGGCGAGAGCAGTACTTC.